One T cell receptor (beta chain) is described in this entry. Its specificity is not known. These data originate in a study of CD8 T cells in Susac syndrome. The wider study: Clinical remission applied to fewer than ten sequenced Susac syndrome patients, and six had active disease. Each patient with Susac syndrome, at the time of blood draw, was therapy-naive, on corticosteroids, or on intravenous immunoglobulin alone. Study-level findings and limits: Susac syndrome CD4+ T cell repertoires showed no clonal expansion.

This CDR3 has 14 residues. V dropped 6 bases and J dropped 1 base, with 11 bases sitting between them. The V gene's germline CDR1 is SGHDN and CDR2 FVKESK. With random hexamers, reverse transcription was performed on about 0.5 to 1 ug of RNA. A multiplex approach, immunoSEQ multiplex PCR, amplified TCR beta CDR3 across 54 Vbeta and 13 Jbeta. MiXCR was run by TCRdb on the immunoSEQ multiplex PCR reads, yielding one entry per CDR3 protein. The profile shows over 150,000 distinct CDR3 sequences, around 95% of them singletons. The receptor's source is a human donor with Susac syndrome. The sequencing input was CD4+ T cells from PBMCs. This rearrangement joins TRBV14 to TRBJ2-3; D gene ambiguous. The CDR3: CASSRVWGTDTQYF. CDR3 nucleotide sequence: TGTGCCAGCAGTCGCGTCTGGGGCACAGATACGCAGTATTTT.